This T cell receptor (beta chain) was obtained from a study of cytomegalovirus exposure and HLA in healthy donors. The CDR3 extends over 13 amino acids. Germline V gene sequence: CDR1 MNHNS, CDR2 SASEGT. V gave up 6 bases and J gave up 2 bases, with 10 bases separating them. Study-level results: There were a few CMV-associated chains whose specificity for CMV antigens was confirmed in vitro. Researchers reported in a later analysis that a missense DCLRE1C variant was tied to TCR beta V- and J-gene trimming.

Both 60 Vbeta primers and 13 Jbeta primers went into the PCR. Assay used: immunoSEQ multiplex PCR; TCRdb lists only in-frame clones, some missing. The sample has fewer than 150,000 clones, and its top ten clones hold just under 2%. In the case of this clone: Its specificity is unknown.

The sequence was obtained from a woman between 55 and 75 years old in good health and CMV-seronegative. Material for sequencing was PBMCs. This sequence joins TRBV6-1 and TRBJ1-2; D uncertain. CDR3 sequence: CASRSSSNYGYTF. CDR3 in DNA: TGTGCCAGCAGGTCGTCAAGCAACTATGGCTACACCTTC.